Listed here are 9 T cell receptor beta chains from one sample, sequenced in a study of cytomegalovirus exposure and HLA in healthy donors. PCR involved 60 Vbeta and 13 Jbeta primers. Clones were sequenced by immunoSEQ multiplex PCR, and TCRdb holds only the in-frame ones, with some missing. The sample carries some 76,000 clones, around 66% recorded once. Sequencing was carried out using PBMCs. The receptors were sampled from a man between 60 and 75 years old in good health and CMV-seropositive.

The rearrangement joins TRBV10-3 to TRBJ1-6; 7 bases align to TRBD1. CDR3 length: 17 residues. Trimming removed 0 bases from V and 10 bases from J; junction bases left unmatched: 12. Germline CDR1 is ENHRY and CDR2 is SYGVKD. The CDR3 sequence is CAISESIGGSWVSPLHF. The CDR3 bases are TGTGCCATCAGTGAGTCGATAGGGGGCAGCTGGGTGTCACCCCTCCACTTT.

The chain has TRBV10-2 and TRBJ2-2; 7 bases match TRBD2. Germline lookup yields CDR1 WSHSY and CDR2 SAAADI. The CDR3 extends over 13 amino acids. V shed 8 bases and J 5 bases; nucleotides not matched to a gene: 5. The CDR3 coding sequence is TGCGCCAGCGGACTAGTTAGTACCGGGGAGCTGTTTTTT. Its protein product is CASGLVSTGELFF.

There are a few counts of this clone. This chain joins TRBV19 and TRBJ1-2, with D possibly matching TRBD1 (6 bases). Germline-derived CDR1 and CDR2 are LNHDA and SQIVND (reference sequence). This CDR3 has 14 amino acids. Trimming cost V 6 bases and J 3 bases, with 14 bases left between them. The CDR3 DNA reads as TGTGCCAGTAGCCCCAGGGGTCTCGACTATGGCTACACCTTC. Its protein is CASSPRGLDYGYTF.

V and J are TRBV4-1 and TRBJ1-1; D unresolved. Germline loops: CDR1 MGHRA, CDR2 YSYEKL. Trimming removed 4 bases at V and 1 base at J, with 13 bases between. There are 15 residues in the CDR3. The chain's CDR3 is CASSLSSGENTEAFF. In nucleotides, the CDR3 is TGCGCCAGCAGCCTCTCGAGCGGTGAGAACACTGAAGCTTTCTTT.

This clone was detected only a few times. A read error may produce the germline difference seen at one junction end. The chain carries TRBV7-9 and TRBJ1-2; D is possibly TRBD1 (5 bases). CDR1 and CDR2 (germline): SEHNR, FQNEAQ (reference sequence). The CDR3 totals 11 residues. CDR3 in amino acids: CASSPGPAADF. The DNA for the CDR3 is TGTGCCAGCAGCCCAGGGCCCGCCGCCGATTTC.

This chain links TRBV30 with TRBJ2-1; 12 nucleotides agree with TRBD2. Trimming cost V 8 bases and J 7 bases; bases outside gene matches: 6. This CDR3 has 13 residues. Germline CDR1 GTSNPN, CDR2 SVGIG (reference sequence). The CDR3 loop is CATSGGLRNEQFF. CDR3 DNA: TGTGCCACTAGCGGGGGGCTCCGTAATGAGCAGTTCTTC.

This chain uses TRBV27 with TRBJ1-1, with 8 bases identical to TRBD1. The CDR3 runs 15 residues. Germline CDR1 reads MNHEY; CDR2 reads SMNVEV (reference sequence). With V trimmed by 0 bases and J by 5 bases, 5 bases remained unmatched. This CDR3 reads CASSLSSGGWTEAFF. CDR3 in DNA: TGTGCCAGCAGTTTATCCTCAGGGGGCTGGACTGAAGCTTTCTTT.

This clone was seen a handful of times. This chain connects TRBV9 to TRBJ2-5; TRBD1 matches at 8 bases. CDR1 is SGDLS and CDR2 is YYNGEE in the germline V gene. V lost 1 base to trimming and J lost 5 bases; unmatched junction nucleotides: 7. This CDR3 has 15 residues. In nucleotides, the CDR3 is TGTGCCAGCAGCGTAAGGGCAGGGGGCGGGGAGACCCAGTACTTC. Protein sequence: CASSVRAGGGETQYF. Looking up the rest from reference TRBV9 and TRBJ2-5 gives the full variable domain: DSGVTQTPKHLITATGQRVTLRCSPRSGDLSVYWYQQSLDQGLQFLIQYYNGEERAKGNILERFSAQQFPDLHSELNLSSLELGDSALYFCASSVRAGGGETQYFGPGTRLLVL.

This clone was counted a few times. The J gene is TRBJ1-2, the V gene TRBV7-6; 7 bases are a match to TRBD1. CDR3 length equals 14 residues. Germline-derived CDR1 and CDR2 are SGHVS and FNYEAQ. The V and J ends lost 5 bases and 6 bases, in that order; junction bases with no gene match: 9. The CDR3 here is CASSRTTGHHGYTF. DNA of the CDR3: TGTGCCAGCAGCCGAACGACAGGGCACCATGGCTACACCTTC.